These 21 T cell receptor beta chains were all obtained from the same sample, sequenced in a study of T cell responses to AZD1222 COVID-19 vaccine. The repertoire was sequenced with immunoSEQ multiplex PCR; TCRdb's copy has only in-frame clones and lacks some. The sample has 90,000 or so clones, about 92% seen once. The sequenced sample was peripheral blood, obtained 28 days after the second AZD1222 dose. The receptor set was obtained from an adult who received the AZD1222 COVID-19 vaccine.

V usage is TRBV29-1 and J usage is TRBJ1-2; a possible D gene is TRBD1 (5 bases). This CDR3 region has 13 residues. CDR1 is SQVTM, CDR2 ANQGSEA, per germline. Trimming took off 8 bases at V and 1 base at J, with 14 bases between the two ends. As DNA, the CDR3 is TGCAGCTTCTCCTCAGGGAATAACTATGGCTACACCTTC. Protein: CSFSSGNNYGYTF.

The V call is TRBV6-2 or TRBV6-3, the J call TRBJ2-2; maybe TRBD2 (5 bases). The V end was cut by 5 bases, the J end by 8 bases, with 18 bases between. The length of the CDR3 is 15 residues. CDR1 and CDR2 from the germline V gene are MNHEY and SVGEGT. This chain's CDR3 is CASSAQLEGGGELFF. In DNA, the CDR3 is TGTGCCAGCAGTGCACAACTAGAAGGCGGTGGGGAGCTGTTTTTT.

This clone has more than one count but fewer than ten. V gene TRBV29-1 combines with J gene TRBJ1-2, with unresolved D. Per the germline V gene, CDR1 is SQVTM and CDR2 is ANQGSEA. The V and J ends lost 4 bases and 7 bases respectively, with 7 bases between them. This CDR3 has 10 amino acids. CDR3 sequence: CSVASGGYTF. In DNA, the CDR3 is TGCAGCGTTGCATCCGGTGGCTACACCTTC.

V gene TRBV27 combines with J gene TRBJ2-7, with D possibly matching TRBD1 (6 bases). The CDR3 length is 14 residues. The germline gives CDR1 MNHEY, CDR2 SMNVEV (reference sequence). Trimming stripped 0 bases from V and 7 bases from J, with 13 bases between. CDR3 in amino acids: CASSLSAGVLEQYV. CDR3 nucleotide sequence: TGTGCCAGCAGTTTATCGGCAGGGGTCTTGGAGCAGTACGTC.

This chain connects TRBV28 to TRBJ2-3, with a weak D call TRBD2 (6 bases). The V gene lost 4 bases and the J gene lost 0 bases, with 11 bases spanning the gap. Germline values: CDR1 MDHEN, CDR2 SYDVKM. This CDR3 region has 15 residues. CDR3 in amino acids: CASSWSGTSTDTQYF. The CDR3 DNA reads TGTGCCAGCAGTTGGTCCGGGACTAGCACAGATACGCAGTATTTT. Full variable domain (remainder filled in from reference TRBV28 and TRBJ2-3): DVKVTQSSRYLVKRTGEKVFLECVQDMDHENMFWYRQDPGLGLRLIYFSYDVKMKEKGDIPEGYSVSREKKERFSLILESASTNQTSMYLCASSWSGTSTDTQYFGPGTRLTVL.

The chain joins TRBV7-9 to TRBJ2-3; 9 nucleotides match TRBD1. Unmatched junction bases numbered 7, after V lost 5 bases and J lost 7 bases. Germline V gene sequence: CDR1 SEHNR, CDR2 FQNEAQ (reference sequence). The CDR3 length is 14 residues. For the CDR3, the DNA is TGTGCCAGCAGCCTCCGGGACAGGGCCCATACGCAGTATTTT. This gives the protein CASSLRDRAHTQYF. The full variable domain, completed using reference TRBV7-9 and TRBJ2-3, is DTGVSQNPRHKITKRGQNVTFRCDPISEHNRLYWYRQTLGQGPEFLTYFQNEAQLEKSRLLSDRFSAERPKGSFSTLEIQRTEQGDSAMYLCASSLRDRAHTQYFGPGTRLTVL.

This sequence joins TRBV6-1 and TRBJ2-7, with D possibly matching TRBD1 (5 bases). The V gene's germline CDR1 is MNHNS and CDR2 SASEGT. The CDR3 sequence is 15 residues long. V shed 3 bases and J shed 1 base, with 13 bases lying between them. CDR3 sequence: CASSDVPGWSYEQYF. The CDR3 DNA reads as TGTGCCAGCAGTGATGTGCCAGGGTGGTCCTACGAGCAGTACTTC.

The gene calls are TRBV5-6 and TRBJ2-3, with TRBD1 matching over 7 bases. This CDR3 is 14 amino acids long. The trim removed 3 bases at V and 3 bases at J, leaving 4 bases unmatched. Germline values: CDR1 SGHDT, CDR2 YYEEEE. The DNA of the CDR3 is TGTGCCAGCAGCTACAGGGGCGGGACAGATACGCAGTATTTT. It translates to CASSYRGGTDTQYF.

The J gene is TRBJ2-7, the V gene TRBV12-3 or TRBV12-4, with TRBD1 matching 8 bases. The CDR3 contains 13 residues. V lost 7 bases, J lost 4 bases, and 6 bases stayed unmatched. The CDR3 DNA reads TGTGCCAGCACCGGCAGGGGGCAGTACGAGCAGTACTTC. It encodes CASTGRGQYEQYF.

The chain links TRBV6-2 or TRBV6-3 to TRBJ1-2, with 7 bases matching TRBD1. V was clipped by 0 bases and J by 4 bases; unmatched bases: 2. The CDR3 totals 14 residues. Germline V gene sequence: CDR1 MNHEY, CDR2 SVGEGT. The chain's CDR3 is CASSYSRQGYGYTF. The CDR3 coding sequence is TGTGCCAGCAGTTACTCGCGACAGGGCTATGGCTACACCTTC.

V gene TRBV6-1 combines with J gene TRBJ1-5; 11 nucleotides align to TRBD1. Germline values: CDR1 MNHNS, CDR2 SASEGT. V trimming: 2 bases; J trimming: 4 bases; junction bases outside the gene matches: 7. The CDR3 runs 17 residues. DNA of the CDR3: TGTGCCAGCAGTGAACCCCCGGGACAGGGGGGGAATCAGCCCCAGCATTTT. It is translated as CASSEPPGQGGNQPQHF.

J is TRBJ2-5 and V is TRBV20-1; TRBD1 might be the D (6 bases). Deletions cut 6 bases from V and 4 bases from J, with 21 bases between. The CDR3 is made up of 15 amino acids. Germline assignment: CDR1 DFQATT and CDR2 SNEGSKA (reference sequence). The CDR3 DNA sequence: TGCAGTGCCAGTATTGGGACATATGCTCGAGAGACCCAGTACTTC. This translates into CSASIGTYARETQYF.

This clone was detected only once. The gene calls are TRBV10-3 and TRBJ1-6; a weak D match, TRBD1 (5 bases). The germline V and J ends were trimmed by 9 bases and 7 bases, with 19 bases remaining between them. This CDR3 spans 15 amino acids. The germline V gene encodes CDR1 ENHRY and CDR2 SYGVKD. This CDR3 reads CAIRDSMVRNSPLHF. CDR3 in DNA: TGTGCCATTCGTGACAGCATGGTGCGGAATTCACCCCTCCACTTT.

The rearrangement links TRBV7-3 to TRBJ2-2, with D hard to call. The CDR3 is 13 amino acids. The V gene's germline CDR1 is SGHTA and CDR2 FQGTGA. V lost 5 bases and J lost 0, with 4 bases in between. CDR3 in DNA: TGTGCCAGCAGCATCGCGAACACCGGGGAGCTGTTTTTT. It codes for CASSIANTGELFF.

The chain is built from TRBV7-2 and TRBJ1-2; D uncertain. The CDR3 loop spans 15 amino acids. CDR1 and CDR2 from the germline V gene are SGHTA and FQGNSA. V was shortened by 4 bases and J by 8 bases, with 20 bases between the two germline ends. The CDR3 protein is CASSSSSLSSGGYTF. In DNA form, the CDR3 reads TGTGCCAGCAGCTCCTCTTCTCTTTCATCCGGGGGCTACACCTTC.

The chain carries TRBV13 and TRBJ1-3; 8 bases are shared with TRBD1. The J segment lost 4 bases and the V segment lost 5 bases, leaving 7 bases of the junction unmatched. CDR1 and CDR2 (germline): PRHDT, FYEKMQ (reference sequence). The CDR3 is 15 amino acids. CDR3: CASSLWTGSGNTIYF. In DNA form, the CDR3 reads TGTGCCAGCAGCCTTTGGACAGGGAGCGGAAACACCATATATTTT.

This chain's CDR3 is CASSSRRRTGNYGYTF. The CDR3 DNA follows: TGTGCCAGCAGCTCTCGCCGCCGGACAGGGAACTATGGCTACACCTTC. J is TRBJ1-2 and V is TRBV7-6; 8 bases agree with TRBD1. V lost 4 bases and J lost 2; bases outside the gene matches: 9. This CDR3 has 16 residues. The germline V gene has CDR1 SGHVS and CDR2 FNYEAQ.

The CDR3 loop is CASRTSGGARNEQFF. CDR3 nucleotides: TGTGCCAGCAGAACTAGCGGGGGAGCTCGCAATGAGCAGTTCTTC. The J gene is TRBJ2-1, the V gene TRBV6-5; 11 bases are shared with TRBD2. This CDR3 spans 15 amino acids. V lost 6 bases to trimming and J lost 6 bases; unmatched junction nucleotides: 7. Germline CDR1 reads MNHEY; CDR2 reads SVGAGI.

The chain joins TRBV21-1 to TRBJ1-2; the table gives TRBD1 as D, unverified against the DNA. TRBV21-1 is classified as a pseudogene. The CDR3 runs 15 residues. The CDR3 protein is CASSKGQGARYGYTF. CDR3 DNA sequence: TGTGCCAGCAGCAAAGGCCAGGGGGCGCGTTATGGCTACACCTTC.

The gene calls are TRBV30 and TRBJ1-1, with unresolved D. V was cut by 0 bases and J by 1 base, with 12 bases left in between. CDR1 and CDR2 (germline): GTSNPN, SVGIG (reference sequence). This CDR3 has 15 residues. The CDR3 loop reads CAWSVGVLANTEAFF. The CDR3 DNA is TGTGCCTGGAGTGTTGGTGTTTTGGCGAACACTGAAGCTTTCTTT. The full variable domain, completed using reference TRBV30 and TRBJ1-1, is SQTIHQWPATLVQPVGSPLSLECTVEGTSNPNLYWYRQAAGRGLQLLFYSVGIGQISSEVPQNLSASRPQDRQFILSSKKLLLSDSGFYLCAWSVGVLANTEAFFGQGTRLTVV.

The chain combines TRBV7-8 with TRBJ2-7; possible D gene TRBD1, 6 bases. V lost 5 bases and J 2 bases, leaving 13 bases between the germline ends. The length of the CDR3 is 14 residues. Germline V CDR1 and CDR2: SGHVS, FQNEAQ. In DNA, the CDR3 is TGTGCCAGCAGCCCGAGGACAGTAGCCTACGAGCAGTACTTC. Its protein is CASSPRTVAYEQYF.